These T cell receptor beta chains were read from a single sample in a study of T cell repertoires in cytomegalovirus infection. MiXCR was run by TCRdb on the reads, yielding one entry per CDR3 protein. The repertoire holds around 450,000 distinct CDR3 sequences, with about a third as singletons. The sample taken for sequencing was PBMCs. All receptors derive from a human donor in good health (CMV status not recorded). Some clones in this sample may be carry-over from other donors' samples. Both conserved end residues are part of each CDR3. A D gene is named only where the DNA matches it firmly. Rows give clone size only sometimes, using once, few, many, or a class for an expanded clone.

CDR3aa | CDR3nt | v_gene | d_gene | abundance | j_gene
CATLKRDRGADTQYF | TGTGCCACCTTAAAACGGGACAGGGGCGCAGATACGCAGTATTTT | TRBV7-9 | TRBD1 | few | TRBJ2-3
CSARDKVPGELFF | TGCAGTGCTAGAGATAAGGTCCCCGGGGAGCTGTTTTTT | TRBV20-1 | . | few | TRBJ2-2
CSIRLGSLTYDQYF | TGTTCCATCAGATTAGGGAGCCTTACCTACGATCAGTACTTC | TRBV7-2 | . | . | TRBJ2-7
CASSQETRSNSPLHF | TGCGCCAGCAGCCAAGAAACCCGATCGAATTCACCCCTCCACTTT | TRBV4-1 | . | many | TRBJ1-6
CASSLIGGGHRPSGANVLTF | TGTGCCAGCAGCTTAATTGGGGGAGGACATCGGCCCTCTGGGGCCAACGTCCTGACTTTC | TRBV7-2 | . | many | TRBJ2-6
CASGQTQAKNIQYF | TGTGCCAGCGGGCAAACGCAAGCCAAAAACATTCAGTACTTC | TRBV12-3/TRBV12-4 | . | few | TRBJ2-4
CASSPYLAGENAQYF | TGTGCCAGCAGCCCGTACTTAGCGGGGGAGAATGCGCAGTATTTT | TRBV7-2 | TRBD2 | many | TRBJ2-3
CASSSSWTTDEQYF | TGTGCCAGCTCATCTTCCTGGACAACCGACGAGCAGTACTTC | TRBV18 | . | . | TRBJ2-7
CASSLALGHEQYF | TGTGCCAGCAGCTTAGCGCTGGGGCACGAGCAGTACTTC | TRBV7-9 | . | many | TRBJ2-7
CASSPQALQSYEQYF | TGCGCCAGCAGCCCCCAGGCACTCCAGTCCTACGAGCAGTACTTC | TRBV4-1 | . | . | TRBJ2-7
CASSLGGLRSTEAFF | TGTGCCAGCAGTCTGGGGGGTTTACGGAGCACTGAAGCTTTCTTT | TRBV5-4 | . | few | TRBJ1-1
CASRRSTGTRNNEQFF | TGTGCCAGTAGGAGAAGTACCGGGACTAGGAACAATGAGCAGTTCTTC | TRBV19 | TRBD2 | few | TRBJ2-1
CASSPGLAGGLLDNEQFF | TGTGCCAGCAGTCCGGGACTAGCGGGGGGGTTGCTCGACAATGAGCAGTTCTTC | TRBV6-1 | TRBD2 | . | TRBJ2-1
CASSVTTGLNTEAFF | TGTGCCAGCAGCGTGACGACAGGACTGAACACTGAAGCTTTCTTT | TRBV5-8 | . | many | TRBJ1-1
CASSSENERGPQHF | TGTGCCAGCAGCTCAGAGAACGAGCGCGGGCCCCAGCATTTT | TRBV7-9 | . | few | TRBJ1-5
CASRQVGARHEQYF | TGTGCCAGCAGACAGGTGGGGGCTCGTCACGAGCAGTACTTC | TRBV7-9 | . | . | TRBJ2-7
CASSITANNEQFF | TGTGCCAGTAGTATTACGGCCAACAATGAGCAGTTCTTC | TRBV19 | . | . | TRBJ2-1
CASSLDGQGLYEQYF | TGCGCCAGCAGCTTGGACGGACAGGGGCTCTACGAGCAGTACTTC | TRBV5-1 | TRBD1 | few | TRBJ2-7
CAISGVQTNEQYF | TGTGCCATCAGTGGGGTTCAAACCAACGAGCAGTACTTC | TRBV10-3 | . | . | TRBJ2-7
CSARDTDKVYNSPLHF | TGCAGTGCTAGAGATACGGACAAGGTCTATAATTCACCCCTCCACTTT | TRBV20-1 | . | few | TRBJ1-6
CASSSRTGTYEQYF | TGTGCCAGCAGTTCCCGGACAGGGACCTACGAGCAGTACTTC | TRBV6-5 | TRBD1 | many | TRBJ2-7
CSASRGGQYYEQYF | TGCAGTGCTTCCCGAGGGGGACAGTACTACGAGCAGTACTTC | TRBV20-1 | TRBD1 | few | TRBJ2-7
CASGGNTGELFF | TGTGCCAGCGGGGGAAACACCGGGGAGCTGTTTTTT | TRBV27 | . | many | TRBJ2-2
CASSPRPGGSYGYTF | TGTGCCAGCAGCCCCCGACCAGGGGGTAGCTATGGCTACACCTTC | TRBV7-9 | TRBD1 | few | TRBJ1-2
CASSIRATGSPNEQYF | TGTGCCAGTAGTATAAGAGCGACAGGTAGCCCAAACGAGCAGTACTTC | TRBV19 | . | . | TRBJ2-7
CASSRGSGVSNQPQHF | TGTGCCAGCAGTCGGGGGTCGGGGGTTAGCAATCAGCCCCAGCATTTT | TRBV27 | . | . | TRBJ1-5
CAISVGKDEQFF | TGTGCCATCAGTGTTGGGAAGGATGAGCAGTTCTTC | TRBV10-3 | . | . | TRBJ2-1
CASLAGYTGELFF | TGTGCCAGTCTGGCAGGCTACACCGGGGAGCTGTTTTTT | TRBV6-2/TRBV6-3 | . | . | TRBJ2-2
CASMKGGVNEKLFF | TGTGCCAGCATGAAGGGGGGAGTTAATGAAAAACTGTTTTTT | TRBV27 | . | . | TRBJ1-4
CASSLLTGNEKLFF | TGTGCCAGCAGCTTATTAACAGGCAACGAAAAACTGTTTTTT | TRBV7-9 | . | many | TRBJ1-4
CASGQGQNTEAFF | TGTGCTTCGGGGCAGGGGCAAAACACTGAAGCTTTCTTT | TRBV7-2 | . | many | TRBJ1-1
CATSDDRSSNNEQFF | TGTGCCACCAGTGATGACAGAAGCTCGAACAATGAGCAGTTCTTC | TRBV24-1 | . | few | TRBJ2-1
CASRRQGVEAFF | TGTGCCAGCCGCCGACAGGGTGTGGAAGCTTTCTTT | TRBV5-6 | TRBD1 | . | TRBJ1-1
CASSITSVSTDTQYF | TGTGCCAGCAGCATAACTAGCGTGAGCACAGATACGCAGTATTTT | TRBV7-2 | TRBD2 | many | TRBJ2-3
CASSPSARATDTQYF | TGTGCCAGCAGTCCCTCTGCACGGGCCACAGATACGCAGTATTTT | TRBV2 | . | few | TRBJ2-3
CASSLSNIGELFF | TGTGCCAGCAGCTTATCTAATATCGGGGAGCTGTTTTTT | TRBV7-9 | . | few | TRBJ2-2
CASSRFPGTGEETQYF | TGTGCCAGCAGCCGATTTCCCGGGACAGGGGAAGAGACCCAGTACTTC | TRBV7-8 | TRBD1 | . | TRBJ2-5
CASSPSFYEQYF | TGTGCCAGCAGTCCGTCGTTCTACGAGCAGTACTTC | TRBV12-3/TRBV12-4 | . | . | TRBJ2-7
CASSPLDGELFF | TGTGCCAGCTCACCCCTGGACGGGGAGCTGTTTTTT | TRBV18 | . | few | TRBJ2-2
CASSLEGGQGLRAFF | TGTGCCAGCAGCTTAGAGGGGGGACAGGGTTTGAGAGCTTTCTTT | TRBV7-2 | TRBD1 | . | TRBJ1-1
CSASGTGAPNTEAFF | TGCAGTGCTTCCGGGACAGGGGCCCCGAACACTGAAGCTTTCTTT | TRBV20-1 | TRBD1 | . | TRBJ1-1